The 8 T cell receptor beta chains reported below all come from one sample, sequenced in a study of blood T cell repertoires in COVID-19. Only in-frame clones appear in the TCRdb table, and some are missing; sequencing was by immunoSEQ multiplex PCR. The repertoire holds about 100,000 clones, with about 89% as singletons. The specimen was peripheral blood. The receptor set was obtained from a man aged 50 to 59 with acute or convalescent COVID-19.

This sequence joins TRBV6-5 and TRBJ2-2, with a possible D match to TRBD2 (6 bases). This CDR3 is built from 15 residues. Germline values: CDR1 MNHEY, CDR2 SVGAGI. The V end lost 6 bases, the J end lost 5 bases, and 16 bases lay between the germline ends. Here the CDR3 reads CASSLRRGGTGELFF. The CDR3 DNA reads TGTGCCAGCAGCCTGCGGAGGGGCGGGACCGGGGAGCTGTTTTTT.

The chain combines TRBV7-9 with TRBJ1-1, with a tentative D call TRBD1 (5 bases). The V gene lost 4 bases and the J gene lost 11 bases, with 14 bases spanning the gap. The CDR3 totals 12 residues. The germline gives CDR1 SEHNR, CDR2 FQNEAQ (reference sequence). The CDR3 loop is CASSSSGLVAFF. The DNA of the CDR3 is TGTGCCAGCAGCTCTTCAGGGTTGGTGGCTTTCTTT.

The rearrangement uses TRBV5-1 and TRBJ2-1, with 16 bases fitting TRBD2. J lost 6 bases, V lost 4 bases, and 4 bases had no gene match. This CDR3 spans 16 amino acids. Germline V CDR1 and CDR2: SGHRS, YFSETQ. CDR3 in amino acids: CASSTGLAGGPNEQFF. The CDR3 DNA sequence: TGCGCCAGCAGCACGGGACTAGCGGGAGGGCCCAATGAGCAGTTCTTC.

This clone showed up just a few times. The chain joins TRBV21-1 to TRBJ2-1; TRBD1 is taken as the D call from the table, unchecked against the DNA. TRBV21-1 is termed a pseudogene. The CDR3 runs to 13 residues. CDR3 in amino acids: CARMGAHNNEQFF. The CDR3 DNA follows: TGTGCCAGGATGGGGGCGCATAACAATGAGCAGTTCTTC.

This clone was observed a single time. The chain joins TRBV5-4 to TRBJ2-1, with TRBD2 matching 12 bases. Germline V gene lookup returns CDR1 SGHNT and CDR2 YYREEE (reference sequence). Trimming cost V 0 bases and J 0 bases; bases outside gene matches: 1. This CDR3 has 17 amino acids. CDR3 amino acids: CASSLASGRGSYNEQFF. CDR3 in DNA: TGTGCCAGCAGCTTGGCTAGCGGGAGGGGCTCCTACAATGAGCAGTTCTTC.

The V and J genes are TRBV28 and TRBJ2-1; D may be TRBD1 (6 bases). V was cut by 7 bases and J by 9 bases, with 13 bases left in between. The germline V gene has CDR1 MDHEN and CDR2 SYDVKM. The CDR3 spans 12 residues. CDR3 bases: TGTGCCAGCACCCGCACCAGGGGTGAGCAGTTCTTC. It translates to CASTRTRGEQFF.

The chain uses TRBV6-5 and TRBJ1-6; 7 nucleotides align to TRBD1. Germline V gene lookup returns CDR1 MNHEY and CDR2 SVGAGI. Germline trimming cut 6 bases from V and 7 bases from J; bases unmatched to any gene: 6. The CDR3 covers 14 residues. The CDR3 DNA reads TGTGCCAGCAGGCGTGGGACAGAAAATTCACCCCTCCACTTT. It is translated as CASRRGTENSPLHF.

This clone was detected a few times. The rearrangement joins TRBV10-3 to TRBJ2-1; TRBD2 agrees at 8 bases. The junction had 6 bases not matched to a gene; V was cut back by 3 bases and J by 5 bases. There are 15 residues in the CDR3. The V gene's germline CDR1 is ENHRY and CDR2 SYGVKD. The CDR3 here is CAISDPGLADNEQFF. The DNA for the CDR3 is TGTGCCATCAGTGACCCCGGACTAGCCGACAATGAGCAGTTCTTC.